A selection of T cell receptor beta chains follows, all from one sample in a study of shared clonotypes between healthy human individuals. TCRdb keeps only in-frame clones here, not all; method: immunoSEQ multiplex PCR. This table holds around 2.1 million clones, around 93% found once. The sequenced sample was naive CD8+ T cells from PBMCs. The source is a young man in good health. Some clones in this sample may be carry-over from other donors' samples. The CDR3 runs from the conserved cysteine through the conserved F or W. D genes are given only for firm matches. A clone size is listed for some rows: how often the clone was seen (once, few, many), or a class if it is expanded.

v_gene: TRBV21-1
d_gene: .
j_gene: TRBJ2-1
abundance: .
CDR3aa: CASSKGLAGVEQFF
CDR3nt: TGTGCCAGCAGCAAGGGACTAGCGGGAGTTGAGCAGTTCTTC

v_gene: TRBV5-1
d_gene: TRBD2
j_gene: TRBJ2-3
abundance: .
CDR3aa: CASSLAGLAGGPPTDTQYF
CDR3nt: TGCGCCAGCAGCTTGGCCGGACTAGCGGGAGGGCCCCCGACAGATACGCAGTATTTT

v_gene: TRBV6-5
d_gene: .
j_gene: TRBJ1-2
abundance: .
CDR3aa: CASSLTDDNYGYTF
CDR3nt: TGTGCCAGCAGCCTGACAGACGATAACTATGGCTACACCTTC

v_gene: TRBV5-1
d_gene: TRBD2
j_gene: TRBJ2-7
abundance: once
CDR3aa: CASSSHPGLDSYEQYF
CDR3nt: TGCGCCAGCAGCTCCCATCCGGGACTAGACTCCTACGAGCAGTACTTC

v_gene: TRBV7-6
d_gene: .
j_gene: TRBJ2-7
abundance: once
CDR3aa: CASMGDRDEQYF
CDR3nt: TGTGCCAGCATGGGAGACCGAGACGAGCAGTACTTC

v_gene: TRBV7-9
d_gene: .
j_gene: TRBJ2-1
abundance: .
CDR3aa: CASSLDRVGYNEQFF
CDR3nt: TGTGCCAGCAGCTTAGACAGGGTAGGCTACAATGAGCAGTTCTTC

v_gene: TRBV2
d_gene: TRBD1
j_gene: TRBJ1-3
abundance: .
CDR3aa: CASSSDRGSGNTIYF
CDR3nt: TGTGCCAGCAGTTCTGACAGGGGTTCTGGAAACACCATATATTTT

v_gene: TRBV15
d_gene: TRBD2
j_gene: TRBJ2-2
abundance: .
CDR3aa: CATSGGRLAFTGELFF
CDR3nt: TGTGCCACCAGTGGTGGCCGACTAGCCTTTACCGGGGAGCTGTTTTTT

v_gene: TRBV27
d_gene: .
j_gene: TRBJ2-1
abundance: .
CDR3aa: CASRVHPHSYNEQFF
CDR3nt: TGTGCCAGCAGAGTACATCCCCATTCCTACAATGAGCAGTTCTTC

v_gene: TRBV29-1
d_gene: TRBD1
j_gene: TRBJ1-2
abundance: .
CDR3aa: CSVVEQGLWNQNYGYTF
CDR3nt: TGCAGCGTGGTAGAACAGGGGCTGTGGAACCAAAACTATGGCTACACCTTC

v_gene: TRBV6-1
d_gene: .
j_gene: TRBJ2-7
abundance: .
CDR3aa: CASSLWGPPYEQYF
CDR3nt: TGTGCCAGCAGTTTATGGGGGCCTCCCTACGAGCAGTACTTC

v_gene: TRBV16
d_gene: TRBD1
j_gene: TRBJ1-4
abundance: .
CDR3aa: CASSQWNQGANEKLFF
CDR3nt: TGTGCCAGCAGCCAATGGAATCAGGGGGCCAATGAAAAACTGTTTTTT

v_gene: TRBV12-5
d_gene: .
j_gene: TRBJ1-2
abundance: once
CDR3aa: CASGYGGRGYGYTF
CDR3nt: TGTGCTAGTGGTTATGGGGGGCGCGGCTATGGCTACACCTTC

v_gene: TRBV19
d_gene: TRBD2
j_gene: TRBJ2-5
abundance: .
CDR3aa: CASSGGLAGEETQYF
CDR3nt: TGTGCCAGTAGTGGGGGACTAGCGGGAGAAGAGACCCAGTACTTC

v_gene: TRBV7-2
d_gene: .
j_gene: TRBJ2-3
abundance: .
CDR3aa: CASKPRVPGQRMSTDTQYF
CDR3nt: TGTGCCAGCAAACCTAGGGTACCCGGACAGAGAATGAGCACAGATACGCAGTATTTT

v_gene: TRBV14
d_gene: TRBD1
j_gene: TRBJ1-1
abundance: .
CDR3aa: CASSPVKGAGEAFF
CDR3nt: TGTGCCAGCAGCCCCGTGAAGGGGGCTGGTGAAGCTTTCTTT

v_gene: TRBV18
d_gene: TRBD2
j_gene: TRBJ2-1
abundance: once
CDR3aa: CASSPNGGSYNEQFF
CDR3nt: TGTGCCAGCTCACCTAACGGGGGGTCCTACAATGAGCAGTTCTTC

v_gene: TRBV11-2
d_gene: TRBD2
j_gene: TRBJ2-1
abundance: .
CDR3aa: CASSLNIAGGFFNEQFF
CDR3nt: TGTGCCAGCAGCTTAAATATAGCGGGAGGTTTTTTCAATGAGCAGTTCTTC

v_gene: TRBV5-4
d_gene: .
j_gene: TRBJ1-2
abundance: .
CDR3aa: CASSALGGGRNGYTF
CDR3nt: TGTGCCAGCAGCGCATTGGGGGGAGGTAGGAATGGCTACACCTTC

v_gene: TRBV19
d_gene: .
j_gene: TRBJ2-7
abundance: once
CDR3aa: CASSDRQGDEQYF
CDR3nt: TGTGCCAGTAGCGATAGGCAGGGAGACGAGCAGTACTTC

v_gene: TRBV29-1
d_gene: .
j_gene: TRBJ1-1
abundance: .
CDR3aa: CSVYRVPEAFF
CDR3nt: TGCAGCGTCTACAGGGTCCCTGAAGCTTTCTTT

v_gene: TRBV16
d_gene: TRBD1
j_gene: TRBJ1-5
abundance: .
CDR3aa: CASSHSKGASNQPQHF
CDR3nt: TGTGCCAGCAGCCATAGTAAGGGGGCATCCAATCAGCCCCAGCATTTT

v_gene: TRBV28
d_gene: .
j_gene: TRBJ2-7
abundance: .
CDR3aa: CASGQEGMDYGEQYF
CDR3nt: TGTGCCAGCGGTCAGGAGGGGATGGACTATGGCGAGCAGTACTTC

v_gene: TRBV7-9
d_gene: .
j_gene: TRBJ2-7
abundance: .
CDR3aa: CASSRDGVYEQYF
CDR3nt: TGTGCCAGCAGCCGGGACGGAGTCTACGAGCAGTACTTC

v_gene: TRBV21-1
d_gene: .
j_gene: TRBJ2-1
abundance: .
CDR3aa: CASSRPAGDTHNEQFF
CDR3nt: TGTGCCAGCAGCAGGCCTGCGGGAGATACCCACAATGAGCAGTTCTTC

v_gene: TRBV7-9
d_gene: TRBD2
j_gene: TRBJ2-3
abundance: .
CDR3aa: CAGAGGDTDTQYF
CDR3nt: TGTGCCGGGGCGGGAGGAGATACAGATACGCAGTATTTT

v_gene: TRBV2
d_gene: TRBD1
j_gene: TRBJ1-5
abundance: .
CDR3aa: CASSEAGGTGDLRDQPQHF
CDR3nt: TGTGCCAGCAGTGAAGCGGGGGGGACAGGGGATTTAAGAGATCAGCCCCAGCATTTT

v_gene: TRBV2
d_gene: .
j_gene: TRBJ2-7
abundance: .
CDR3aa: CASSEAAGHSYEQYF
CDR3nt: TGTGCCAGCAGTGAAGCGGCCGGACATAGCTACGAGCAGTACTTC

v_gene: TRBV28
d_gene: .
j_gene: TRBJ2-3
abundance: .
CDR3aa: CASSPFTTKLFSDTQYF
CDR3nt: TGTGCCAGCAGTCCCTTTACCACCAAGTTGTTCTCAGATACGCAGTATTTT

v_gene: TRBV5-6
d_gene: .
j_gene: TRBJ2-1
abundance: .
CDR3aa: CASSFSHEQFF
CDR3nt: TGTGCCAGCAGCTTTAGCCATGAGCAGTTCTTC

v_gene: TRBV7-9
d_gene: .
j_gene: TRBJ2-2
abundance: .
CDR3aa: CASSYTGELFF
CDR3nt: TGTGCCAGCAGTTATACCGGGGAGCTGTTTTTT

v_gene: TRBV6-5
d_gene: .
j_gene: TRBJ2-7
abundance: .
CDR3aa: CASSSPGLNVYEQYF
CDR3nt: TGTGCCAGCAGTTCCCCGGGGCTGAACGTTTACGAGCAGTACTTC

v_gene: TRBV27
d_gene: .
j_gene: TRBJ2-2
abundance: once
CDR3aa: CASSLLPPNTGELFF
CDR3nt: TGTGCCAGCAGTTTATTACCCCCGAACACCGGGGAGCTGTTTTTT

v_gene: TRBV16
d_gene: .
j_gene: TRBJ1-5
abundance: .
CDR3aa: CASGSTNSNQPQHF
CDR3nt: TGTGCCAGCGGTAGCACGAATAGCAATCAGCCCCAGCATTTT

v_gene: TRBV12-5
d_gene: .
j_gene: TRBJ1-2
abundance: few
CDR3aa: CASGRDSTLGGYGYTF
CDR3nt: TGTGCTAGTGGCCGGGACTCGACTTTAGGAGGCTATGGCTACACCTTC

v_gene: TRBV28
d_gene: TRBD1
j_gene: TRBJ1-3
abundance: .
CDR3aa: CASHVQGQGRISGNTIYF
CDR3nt: TGTGCCAGCCACGTCCAGGGACAGGGCCGTATCTCTGGAAACACCATATATTTT

v_gene: TRBV19
d_gene: .
j_gene: TRBJ2-7
abundance: .
CDR3aa: CASSIGATGSYEQYF
CDR3nt: TGTGCCAGTAGTATCGGTGCGACGGGTTCCTACGAGCAGTACTTC

v_gene: TRBV10-1
d_gene: TRBD2
j_gene: TRBJ2-1
abundance: .
CDR3aa: CATPVAGATKSSPLYNEQFF
CDR3nt: TGCGCCACTCCGGTAGCGGGAGCAACGAAAAGTAGTCCGCTCTACAATGAGCAGTTCTTC

v_gene: TRBV28
d_gene: TRBD2
j_gene: TRBJ2-1
abundance: .
CDR3aa: CASSLLGLAGEAHEQFF
CDR3nt: TGTGCCAGCAGTTTATTGGGACTAGCGGGAGAGGCCCATGAGCAGTTCTTC

v_gene: TRBV9
d_gene: TRBD1
j_gene: TRBJ2-5
abundance: .
CDR3aa: CASSAQGQSQETQYF
CDR3nt: TGTGCCAGCAGCGCTCAGGGACAGTCACAAGAGACCCAGTACTTC

v_gene: TRBV29-1
d_gene: TRBD2
j_gene: TRBJ2-5
abundance: .
CDR3aa: CSVNTRSLAGVETQYF
CDR3nt: TGCAGCGTTAACACTCGATCACTAGCGGGAGTGGAGACCCAGTACTTC

v_gene: TRBV5-6
d_gene: .
j_gene: TRBJ1-1
abundance: .
CDR3aa: CASSLVADAEAFF
CDR3nt: TGTGCCAGCAGCTTGGTGGCAGATGCTGAAGCTTTCTTT

v_gene: TRBV27
d_gene: .
j_gene: TRBJ2-5
abundance: .
CDR3aa: CASSLLRGETQYF
CDR3nt: TGTGCCAGCAGTTTGTTAAGAGGAGAGACCCAGTACTTC

v_gene: TRBV7-8
d_gene: .
j_gene: TRBJ2-5
abundance: .
CDR3aa: CASSTHPRTQYF
CDR3nt: TGTGCCAGCAGCACCCACCCAAGGACCCAGTACTTC

v_gene: TRBV25-1
d_gene: .
j_gene: TRBJ2-1
abundance: .
CDR3aa: CASSDGGVTYNEQFF
CDR3nt: TGTGCCAGCAGTGACGGGGGAGTAACCTACAATGAGCAGTTCTTC

v_gene: TRBV27
d_gene: .
j_gene: TRBJ2-7
abundance: .
CDR3aa: CASSSSGSIYEQYF
CDR3nt: TGTGCCAGCAGTTCCTCGGGTAGCATCTACGAGCAGTACTTC

v_gene: TRBV7-2
d_gene: .
j_gene: TRBJ2-7
abundance: once
CDR3aa: CASSLGRGLYEQYF
CDR3nt: TGTGCCAGCAGCTTAGGGAGGGGGCTCTACGAGCAGTACTTC

v_gene: TRBV13
d_gene: TRBD1
j_gene: TRBJ2-7
abundance: .
CDR3aa: CASSWGQIGDEQYF
CDR3nt: TGTGCCAGCAGCTGGGGACAGATCGGCGACGAGCAGTACTTC

v_gene: TRBV6-6
d_gene: .
j_gene: TRBJ2-1
abundance: .
CDR3aa: CASSYSIRVSNEQFF
CDR3nt: TGTGCCAGCAGTTACTCGATTCGGGTTTCCAATGAGCAGTTCTTC

v_gene: TRBV7-9
d_gene: TRBD1
j_gene: TRBJ1-1
abundance: .
CDR3aa: CASSEFRGRTEAFF
CDR3nt: TGTGCCAGCAGCGAATTCAGGGGGCGTACTGAAGCTTTCTTT

v_gene: TRBV19
d_gene: TRBD1
j_gene: TRBJ2-7
abundance: few
CDR3aa: CATTMTGSHEQYF
CDR3nt: TGTGCCACAACAATGACAGGGAGCCACGAGCAGTACTTC

v_gene: TRBV27
d_gene: .
j_gene: TRBJ1-1
abundance: .
CDR3aa: CASSLSGQLQAFF
CDR3nt: TGTGCCAGCAGTTTATCAGGACAGCTGCAAGCTTTCTTT

v_gene: TRBV9
d_gene: .
j_gene: TRBJ1-1
abundance: .
CDR3aa: CASSVGRGAEAFF
CDR3nt: TGTGCCAGCAGCGTAGGTCGGGGGGCTGAAGCTTTCTTT

v_gene: TRBV9
d_gene: .
j_gene: TRBJ2-6
abundance: .
CDR3aa: CASSAPVRSGANVLTF
CDR3nt: TGTGCCAGCAGCGCCCCAGTCCGCTCTGGGGCCAACGTCCTGACTTTC

v_gene: TRBV19
d_gene: .
j_gene: TRBJ2-3
abundance: .
CDR3aa: CASSTRARTDTQYF
CDR3nt: TGTGCCAGTAGTACCCGTGCGCGCACAGATACGCAGTATTTT

v_gene: TRBV5-1
d_gene: TRBD2
j_gene: TRBJ2-5
abundance: .
CDR3aa: CASRPGLAGAQETQYF
CDR3nt: TGCGCCAGCAGGCCGGGACTAGCGGGAGCCCAAGAGACCCAGTACTTC

v_gene: TRBV19
d_gene: .
j_gene: TRBJ2-7
abundance: once
CDR3aa: CASSLDLAYEQYF
CDR3nt: TGTGCCAGTAGCCTCGATTTAGCCTACGAGCAGTACTTC

v_gene: TRBV19
d_gene: .
j_gene: TRBJ2-7
abundance: .
CDR3aa: CASSKLGYEQYF
CDR3nt: TGTGCCAGTAGTAAATTGGGCTACGAGCAGTACTTC

v_gene: TRBV4-1
d_gene: .
j_gene: TRBJ1-4
abundance: once
CDR3aa: CASSAGPGNEKLFF
CDR3nt: TGCGCCAGCAGCGCGGGGCCTGGTAATGAAAAACTGTTTTTT